This T cell receptor beta chain emerged from a study of OX40 agonist ivuxolimab in advanced cancers. A note on this clone: At one end the junction does not follow the germline gene, possibly because of a read error.

Germline lookup yields CDR1 SGHKS and CDR2 YYEKEE (reference sequence). The CDR3 has 13 amino acids. Profiling relied on immunoSEQ multiplex PCR, and the TCRdb table lists in-frame clones only, not all of them. The table lists more than 100,000 clones, 80% to 95% of them singletons. The TCR sequence derives from an adult with an advanced solid tumor such as melanoma, head and neck, liver or kidney cancer. The genes are TRBV5-5 and TRBJ1-2; 10 nucleotides align to TRBD1. Specimen: CD4+ or CD8+ T cells sorted from blood, collected in a trial of the OX40 agonist ivuxolimab. Here the CDR3 DNA reads TGTGCCAGCAGCATCGGGACAGGGGTGACAGGCCGTTTC. Its translation is CASSIGTGVTGRF.